Presented here are 4 T cell receptor beta chains from one specimen sequenced in a study of blood T cell repertoires in COVID-19. Generated by immunoSEQ multiplex PCR, the TCRdb table keeps only in-frame clones and is missing some. Of 300,000 to 400,000 clones in the sample, over 75% were seen once. The sequencing input was peripheral blood. The receptors here all came from a man aged 50 to 59 with active or convalescent COVID-19.

J is TRBJ1-3 and V is TRBV4-1; 7 bases align to TRBD1. The CDR3 is 14 amino acids. Germline trimming cut 7 bases from V and 0 bases from J; bases unmatched to any gene: 3. Germline CDR1 MGHRA, CDR2 YSYEKL. CDR3 in DNA: TGCGCCAGCACGGACAGGAGCTCTGGAAACACCATATATTTT. Its translation is CASTDRSSGNTIYF.

The rearrangement links TRBV6-1 to TRBJ1-2; D gene unclear. Trimming removed 2 bases at V and 1 base at J, with 5 bases between. CDR3 length: 13 residues. The germline gives CDR1 MNHNS, CDR2 SASEGT. The CDR3 here is CASSETVNYGYTF. The CDR3 coding sequence is TGTGCCAGCAGTGAAACAGTTAACTATGGCTACACCTTC.

The CDR3 coding sequence is TGTGCCATCAGTGATAACAGACCTCATCAGCCCCAGCATTTT. Translating it yields CAISDNRPHQPQHF. The chain joins TRBV10-3 to TRBJ1-5; D ambiguous. This CDR3 has 14 amino acids. The ends were cut back, 3 bases at V and 5 bases at J, with 11 bases in the middle. Germline V CDR1 and CDR2: ENHRY, SYGVKD.

The J gene is TRBJ2-3, the V gene TRBV11-3; TRBD1 is a possible D gene (6 bases). The germline V gene encodes CDR1 SGHNT and CDR2 YENEEA. V lost 5 bases and J lost 4, with 10 bases in between. This CDR3 comprises 13 residues. This chain's CDR3 is CASSQRQADTQYF. CDR3 bases: TGTGCCAGCAGCCAAAGACAGGCAGATACGCAGTATTTT. Looking up the rest from reference TRBV11-3 and TRBJ2-3 gives the full variable domain: EAGVVQSPRYKIIEKKQPVAFWCNPISGHNTLYWYLQNLGQGPELLIRYENEEAVDDSQLPKDRFSAERLKGVDSTLKIQPAELGDSAVYLCASSQRQADTQYFGPGTRLTVL.